This is a list of T cell receptor beta chains from one sample in a study of cytomegalovirus exposure and HLA in healthy donors. This table comes from immunoSEQ multiplex PCR, and its TCRdb copy is limited to in-frame clones, with some not included. The table includes approximately 160,000 clones, more than 65% detected once. The sequenced sample consisted of PBMCs. These receptors were taken from a woman in her thirties in good health and CMV-seronegative. Each CDR3 is given without its conserved first and last residue.

j_gene: TRBJ2-2; v_gene: TRBV27; CDR3aa: ASSWGLAGTGELF
j_gene: TRBJ1-2; v_gene: TRBV5-5; CDR3aa: ASSLRVRAGGGYGYT
j_gene: TRBJ2-1; v_gene: TRBV6-5; CDR3aa: ASSPGLAAYNEQF
j_gene: TRBJ2-1; v_gene: TRBV7-6; CDR3aa: ASSLSGSAIDEQF
j_gene: TRBJ2-7; v_gene: TRBV2; CDR3aa: ASSKGASGVIGDTYEQY
j_gene: TRBJ1-2; v_gene: TRBV29-1; CDR3aa: SVERDRIPYGYT
j_gene: TRBJ1-1; v_gene: TRBV11-2; CDR3aa: ASSPQGHRNTEAF
j_gene: TRBJ2-1; v_gene: TRBV5-1; CDR3aa: ASSPRTGALTYNEQF
j_gene: TRBJ2-3; v_gene: TRBV7-7; CDR3aa: ASSLGGGADTQY
j_gene: TRBJ2-7; v_gene: TRBV5-6; CDR3aa: ASSLQRGGYEQY
j_gene: TRBJ2-1; v_gene: TRBV7-9; CDR3aa: ASSLTGSYNEQF
j_gene: TRBJ1-3; v_gene: TRBV6-1; CDR3aa: ASSEGQGRGSGNTIY
j_gene: TRBJ2-5; v_gene: TRBV9; CDR3aa: ASSVGGGGPQETQY
j_gene: TRBJ1-1; v_gene: TRBV30; CDR3aa: AWRGEVMNTEAF
j_gene: TRBJ2-2; v_gene: TRBV27; CDR3aa: ASSLTPGQGAPYTGELF
j_gene: TRBJ1-1; v_gene: TRBV9; CDR3aa: ASSVGVAGGAFGTEAF
j_gene: TRBJ2-3; v_gene: TRBV7-6; CDR3aa: ASSLGGEVDTQY
j_gene: TRBJ2-7; v_gene: TRBV25-1; CDR3aa: ASSEYGGLGEQY
j_gene: TRBJ2-5; v_gene: TRBV9; CDR3aa: ASSTRGIQETQY
j_gene: TRBJ2-2; v_gene: TRBV9; CDR3aa: ASSVEIAGANHDGELF
j_gene: TRBJ1-5; v_gene: TRBV6-1; CDR3aa: ASSVRGTEDQPQH
j_gene: TRBJ1-5; v_gene: TRBV4-1; CDR3aa: ASSHTEYSNQPQH
j_gene: TRBJ1-1; v_gene: TRBV14; CDR3aa: ASSQDFGREVGFGAF
j_gene: TRBJ1-5; v_gene: TRBV6-6; CDR3aa: ASSFGRGNQPQH
j_gene: TRBJ1-2; v_gene: TRBV27; CDR3aa: ASRWLGGYT
j_gene: TRBJ2-1; v_gene: TRBV18; CDR3aa: ASSPSGGSPNEQF
j_gene: TRBJ1-2; v_gene: TRBV27; CDR3aa: ASSFLSGEANYGYT
j_gene: TRBJ1-5; v_gene: TRBV7-8; CDR3aa: ASREGQGLSPQH
j_gene: TRBJ1-1; v_gene: TRBV18; CDR3aa: ASSPRQQGAGTEAF
j_gene: TRBJ2-7; v_gene: TRBV7-9; CDR3aa: ASSPHRVHEQY
j_gene: TRBJ2-1; v_gene: TRBV10-2; CDR3aa: ASSESGHKYNEQF
j_gene: TRBJ1-2; v_gene: TRBV27; CDR3aa: ASSFSGYNYGYP